Reported below is one TCR beta chain. Its antigen remains unidentified. This sample's time point: peripheral blood 6 weeks after treatment start. The data were produced by immunoSEQ multiplex PCR, yet TCRdb's version contains in-frame clones alone and is incomplete. The profile shows roughly 100,000 clones, roughly 85% of them singletons. This sample is drawn from a study of PD-L1 blockade in urothelial cancer. As for the study in general: About nine tenths of the roughly 29 patients comprised males who had bladder-origin urothelial cancer.

The study, taken as a whole, reports: TCR clonality was measured in pretreatment peripheral blood. Clonality below the median predicted better survival.

V was pared by 1 base and J by 0 bases, with 8 bases between. Germline-derived CDR1 and CDR2 are SGHDT and YYEEEE. The CDR3 consists of 15 residues. The source of this sequence is a man between 70 and 80 years old with urothelial cancer. This chain connects TRBV5-6 to TRBJ1-5, with D unresolved. Sequenced here: PBMCs, sampled around atezolizumab (anti-PD-L1) treatment. CDR3 bases: TGTGCCAGCAGCTTGAGTCTAGCTAGCAATCAGCCCCAGCATTTT. Translation: CASSLSLASNQPQHF.